Listed here is a single T cell receptor beta chain. Its antigen is unknown. The entry originates in a study of T cells in Graves' hyperthyroidism and ophthalmopathy. General observations from the study: Ophthalmopathy cases were set apart from stable hyperthyroidism by a 13 V-J model.

TCR beta CDR3 sequences were amplified from RNA transcripts. The HTBI primer set was used in a first-round RT-PCR of the TCR CDR3. TCRdb independently ran MiXCR on the multiplex PCR reads; one entry per CDR3 protein. This table has over 500,000 distinct CDR3 sequences, 11% to 15% appearing once. Sequenced input: blood. This sequence was found in a middle-aged woman with Graves' hyperthyroidism.

The CDR3 sequence: CSARDIRRLAGGYGELFF. As DNA, the CDR3 is TGCAGTGCTAGAGATATACGTAGACTAGCGGGAGGGTACGGGGAGCTGTTTTTT. The rearrangement joins TRBV20-1 to TRBJ2-2; 14 bases map to TRBD2. The CDR3 has 18 amino acids. V shed 0 bases and J 7 bases; nucleotides not matched to a gene: 10. Germline CDR1 is DFQATT and CDR2 is SNEGSKA (reference sequence).